This TCR beta chain was found in a study of cytomegalovirus exposure and HLA in healthy donors. Study-wide results and limits: Sequence variants that were highly shared formed a cluster that was likely a sequencing artifact. Under in vitro conditions, three CMV-associated chains were confirmed as specific for CMV antigens.

This clone was observed once. Its target is unknown. With 0 bases clipped from V and 5 bases from J, the junction kept 12 bases outside the gene matches. From germline, CDR1 is LNHDA and CDR2 SQIVND (reference sequence). The CDR3 runs 18 residues. 13 Jbeta primers and 60 Vbeta primers were used for the PCR. Profiling relied on immunoSEQ multiplex PCR, and the TCRdb table lists in-frame clones only, not all of them. There are 200,000 to 250,000 clones in the sample; approximately 82% occur only once, and under 0.8% lies in the top ten. This TCR was recovered from a man younger than 35 in good health and CMV-seronegative. Material for sequencing was PBMCs. The chain couples TRBV19 to TRBJ2-5; 10 bases map to TRBD2. The CDR3 loop is CASSIDKAVAGGWETQYF. The CDR3 region has the DNA TGTGCCAGTAGTATAGATAAGGCGGTAGCGGGAGGTTGGGAGACCCAGTACTTC.